The TCR beta chain described here comes from a study of OX40 agonist ivuxolimab in advanced cancers. In the study overall: Melanoma, hepatocellular carcinoma, head and neck or renal cell cancer occurred in dose-escalation patients.

Germline CDR1 LNHDA, CDR2 SQIVND (reference sequence). The V and J ends lost 3 bases and 2 bases respectively, with 15 bases between them. The CDR3 has 16 residues. The assay was immunoSEQ multiplex PCR, and TCRdb's table has in-frame clones only and misses some. The sample has approximately 92,000 clones, approximately 95% seen once. No patient had autoimmune disease or received systemic immunosuppression. The chain joins TRBV19 to TRBJ2-3; no reliable D call. Sequenced here: CD4+ or CD8+ T cells sorted from blood, sampled in a trial of the OX40 agonist ivuxolimab. This clonotype originated in an adult with an advanced solid tumor such as melanoma, head and neck, liver or kidney cancer. The CDR3 reads CASSITAASYTDTQYF. The CDR3 DNA is TGTGCCAGTAGTATCACGGCAGCCTCATACACAGATACGCAGTATTTT. Full variable domain (remainder filled in from reference TRBV19 and TRBJ2-3): DGGITQSPKYLFRKEGQNVTLSCEQNLNHDAMYWYRQDPGQGLRLIYYSQIVNDFQKGDIAEGYSVSREKKESFPLTVTSAQKNPTAFYLCASSITAASYTDTQYFGPGTRLTVL.